One sample yielded the 9 T cell receptor beta chains listed below, sequenced in a study of T-cell reconstitution after alpha-beta-depleted transplantation in children. Molecular barcoding with unique molecular identifiers was used for the TCRbeta library. Each CDR3 protein is one row after TCRdb ran MiXCR on the PCR reads. The repertoire holds 750,000 to 950,000 distinct CDR3 sequences, with roughly 15% as singletons. Source: PBMCs, mostly from graft donor cells, taken 360 days after TCRalphabeta/CD19-depleted stem cell transplant. These TCRs come from a male patient between 5 and 17 years old who had a stem cell transplant for acute lymphoblastic leukemia, so the T cells may come from the graft donor.

V is TRBV7-6 and J is TRBJ2-5, with TRBD2 matching over 7 bases. The ends lost 1 base at V and 1 base at J; junction bases unmatched: 9. Germline CDR1 reads SGHVS; CDR2 reads FNYEAQ. The CDR3 contains 17 residues. The CDR3 sequence: CASSLVGWEGSQETQYF. CDR3 bases: TGTGCCAGCAGCTTAGTTGGCTGGGAGGGGTCCCAAGAGACCCAGTACTTC.

This clonotype was detected a few times. The CDR3 DNA follows: TGTGCCAGCAGCCAAGTTTTGAACATCGGCTCCTACGAGCAGTACTTC. This gives the protein CASSQVLNIGSYEQYF. The chain recombines TRBV4-2 with TRBJ2-7, with unresolved D. CDR3 length: 16 residues. Germline V gene data show CDR1 as LGHNA and CDR2 as YNFKEQ. Trimming took 1 base from V and 0 from J, leaving 13 bases between them.

This chain links TRBV9 with TRBJ2-1; perhaps TRBD2 as D (6 bases). The germline CDR1 and CDR2 sequences are SGDLS and YYNGEE. The CDR3 is 13 residues long. Trimming took off 0 bases at V and 8 bases at J, with 9 bases between the two ends. CDR3 nucleotides: TGTGCCAGCAGCGTAGAGGGACTCGATGAGCAGTTCTTC. It is translated as CASSVEGLDEQFF. Using reference TRBV9 and TRBJ2-1 for the parts outside the CDR3, the full variable domain is DSGVTQTPKHLITATGQRVTLRCSPRSGDLSVYWYQQSLDQGLQFLIQYYNGEERAKGNILERFSAQQFPDLHSELNLSSLELGDSALYFCASSVEGLDEQFFGPGTRLTVL.

The rearrangement joins TRBV12-3 or TRBV12-4 to TRBJ1-5, with 7 bases matching TRBD1. Unmatched junction bases numbered 12, after V lost 6 bases and J lost 4 bases. This CDR3 is 16 amino acids long. CDR3 sequence (DNA): TGTGCCAGCAGCCCCGGTAGGGGACAGTGGAATCAGCCCCAGCATTTT. It translates to CASSPGRGQWNQPQHF.

The V call is TRBV15, the J call TRBJ2-7, with 13 bases that match TRBD2. CDR1 is LNHNV, CDR2 YYDKDF, per germline (reference sequence). CDR3 length: 16 residues. Trimming took 3 bases from V and 6 from J; bases not matched to a gene: 8. The DNA for the CDR3 is TGTGCCACCAGCAGGGCACTAGCGGGAGGGCAGGCCGAGCAGTACTTC. This gives the protein CATSRALAGGQAEQYF.

The chain employs TRBV6-5 and TRBJ2-7; D tentatively fits TRBD1 or TRBD2 (5 bases each). V gave up 2 bases and J gave up 1 base, with 12 bases separating them. Germline CDR1 reads MNHEY; CDR2 reads SVGAGI. This CDR3 has 15 residues. The DNA for the CDR3 is TGTGCCAGCAGTTACCGAGGGGCTAAATCCTACGAGCAGTACTTC. Residues: CASSYRGAKSYEQYF.

V and J are TRBV6-8 and TRBJ1-2; TRBD1 might be the D (6 bases). The CDR3 is made up of 14 amino acids. Germline CDR1 MNHGY, CDR2 SAAAGT. Trimming removed 8 bases at V and 7 bases at J, with 20 bases between. The CDR3 protein is CASLSWGAPPGYTF. DNA of the CDR3: TGTGCCAGCCTCTCATGGGGGGCCCCTCCTGGCTACACCTTC.

This chain connects TRBV29-1 to TRBJ2-7, with 8 nucleotides matching TRBD2. Germline CDR1 and CDR2: SQVTM and ANQGSEA. This CDR3 has 14 amino acids. J was trimmed by 3 bases and V by 6 bases; bases with no gene match: 10. The CDR3 nucleotides are TGCAGCGTCGCCCCAGCGGGGGTTCACTACGAGCAGTACTTC. Encoded protein: CSVAPAGVHYEQYF.

The genes are TRBV12-3 or TRBV12-4 and TRBJ2-3; D gene uncertain. There are 17 residues in the CDR3. Trimming took off 5 bases at V and 0 bases at J, with 18 bases between the two ends. The CDR3 loop reads CASSRWWVGTSTDTQYF. As DNA, the CDR3 is TGTGCCAGCAGTCGCTGGTGGGTCGGAACTAGCACAGATACGCAGTATTTT.